These T cell receptor beta chains were read from a single sample in a study of neurological immune-mediated disorders. TCRdb re-derived calls from the 5' RACE reads in MiXCR, one entry per CDR3 protein. Among tens of thousands of distinct CDR3 sequences, under 4.5% were seen once, and the ten largest hold around 2.7%. The sequenced sample was PBMCs. The origin of the receptors is a woman aged 45-59 years with multiple sclerosis. Both conserved end residues are trimmed from each CDR3.

V gene	J gene	CDR3 protein
TRBV12-3/TRBV12-4	TRBJ2-7	ASRNSGELY
TRBV6-5	TRBJ2-7	ASSNQGTRRVMQY
TRBV5-1	TRBJ2-7	ASSPDGSSYEQY
TRBV5-1	TRBJ1-1	ASSPWDILSNTEAF
TRBV29-1	TRBJ2-7	SVGRAGRLEQY
TRBV7-3	TRBJ2-7	ASGPKPGQGTREQY
TRBV12-3/TRBV12-4	TRBJ1-2	ASSPQDGADGYT
TRBV4-3	TRBJ2-1	ASSQDRVAGRWQF
TRBV5-1	TRBJ2-7	ASSLEGYEQY
TRBV7-2	TRBJ2-5	ASSLSTAGGSETQY
TRBV5-1	TRBJ2-1	ASSLDPGPQNEQF
TRBV7-3	TRBJ1-6	ASSLWRDNSPLH
TRBV5-1	TRBJ2-7	ASSLTRSSYEQY
TRBV9	TRBJ2-7	ASSPRGDNYEQY
TRBV5-1	TRBJ2-1	ASRVSANEQF
TRBV5-6	TRBJ1-4	ASSTQTGGYEKLF
TRBV5-1	TRBJ1-3	ASSTSSGNSIY
TRBV7-6	TRBJ2-7	ASSLEPDTGAYEQY
TRBV7-2	TRBJ1-5	ASSEFAGTVNNQPQH
TRBV6-5	TRBJ1-6	ASSYSAGTGGGSYNSPLH
TRBV20-1	TRBJ2-1	SAREWNEQF
TRBV7-2	TRBJ2-5	ASSGMGGRETQY
TRBV7-2	TRBJ2-2	ASSLPLATGELF
TRBV7-2	TRBJ2-5	ASSLLQVGQY
TRBV5-1	TRBJ2-1	ASSSGQLNEQF
TRBV5-1	TRBJ2-7	ASSLKGATYEQY
TRBV9	TRBJ2-7	ASSVANVGTTYEQY
TRBV10-3	TRBJ2-1	AISELIAGGFYNEQF
TRBV5-6	TRBJ2-3	ASSLRTLRTDTQY
TRBV25-1	TRBJ1-2	ASSPPTGLGGYT
TRBV7-2	TRBJ2-5	ASSLVAGGKETQY
TRBV29-1	TRBJ2-5	SAGTVQETQY
TRBV28	TRBJ2-7	ASSGQGYYEQY
TRBV20-1	TRBJ2-1	SARDMRGGPGGEQF
TRBV19	TRBJ1-2	ASRTRQGLSYGYT
TRBV7-3	TRBJ1-1	ASSIRSMNTEAF
TRBV20-1	TRBJ1-4	SAPLEATNEKLF
TRBV5-1	TRBJ2-3	ASTILGTDTQY
TRBV7-9	TRBJ1-1	ASSLAPRQGNTEAF
TRBV2	TRBJ2-1	ASSPRLFTYNEQF
TRBV2	TRBJ2-3	ASSDGSTSTDTQY
TRBV5-6	TRBJ2-7	ASSLGDSGEQY
TRBV4-3	TRBJ1-2	ASSQDRGSNYGYT
TRBV20-1	TRBJ2-7	SAREWAGGPSEQY
TRBV20-1	TRBJ2-5	SATLRETQY
TRBV20-1	TRBJ2-3	SGLYNAGGSSDTQY
TRBV5-6	TRBJ2-2	ASSRGQTGELF
TRBV12-3/TRBV12-4	TRBJ1-4	ASSLAGTEKLF
TRBV6-1	TRBJ1-1	ASSEGLGQGDTEAF
TRBV7-2	TRBJ2-1	ASGLDGASYNEQF
TRBV12-3/TRBV12-4	TRBJ2-5	ASSFASGGGETQY
TRBV9	TRBJ1-5	ASSRMTGRGPQH